The present T cell receptor beta chain was sequenced within a study of T cells in localized non-small cell lung cancer. Here immunoSEQ multiplex PCR was the method, and the copy in TCRdb shows in-frame clones only, minus some. The sample has 2,000 to 3,000 clones, around 45% seen once. As to this clone: Its antigen is undetermined.

Looked up from germline, CDR1 is LNHDA and CDR2 is SQIVND (reference sequence). Trimming removed 0 bases from V and 5 bases from J; junction bases left unmatched: 12. The CDR3 totals 17 residues. Study observations and caveats: In uninvolved adjacent lung, T cell clonality reached its highest value, exceeding tumor. Longer overall survival was seen with higher T cell density measured in blood.

This chain links TRBV19 with TRBJ1-2, with TRBD1 identical over 7 bases. This receptor was obtained from a woman aged 40-75 years with stage II squamous cell lung carcinoma. Sample: lung tumor tissue, taken before any cancer treatment. The CDR3 sequence: CASSIEAGGILWYGYTF. Here the CDR3 DNA reads TGTGCCAGTAGTATAGAGGCAGGGGGTATTCTTTGGTATGGCTACACCTTC.